The clone carrying this T cell receptor (beta chain) was picked up many times. No antigen is known for it. The data were taken from a study of T cell repertoires in cytomegalovirus infection. For the study at large: Both a matching HLA type and CMV infection were indicated by public TCR beta signatures. Whole-study findings and limits: What dominated the ex vivo response were HLA-C-restricted CMV-specific TCR beta clonotypes. Cumulative frequency of public TCR beta families picked out carriers of CMV plus the relevant HLA.

TCRdb ran MiXCR on the reads and lists one entry per CDR3 protein. The sample consists of some 300,000 distinct CDR3 sequences, roughly 9.3% of them appearing once. Germline trimming cut 7 bases from V and 2 bases from J; bases unmatched to any gene: 17. This CDR3 is built from 18 residues. Per the germline V gene, CDR1 is SGHTA and CDR2 is FQGNSA. Sequences were obtained from PBMCs. The chain couples TRBV7-2 to TRBJ2-3; 8 bases agree with TRBD2. This TCR was sampled from a human donor in good health (CMV status not recorded). Some clones in this sample may be carry-over from other donors' samples. CDR3 region: CASTPRWSSGEYTDTQYF. The DNA for the CDR3 is TGTGCCAGCACCCCCCGGTGGAGTAGCGGGGAATACACAGATACGCAGTATTTT.